Detailed here is one T cell receptor (beta chain). The germline CDR1 and CDR2 sequences are MNHNS and SASEGT. There are 15 residues in the CDR3. Trimming at V came to 3 bases and at J to 8 bases, leaving 10 bases not matched to a gene. The data belong to a study of blood T cell repertoires in COVID-19. Study context: Acute and convalescent COVID-19 samples came from the United States, Italy and Spain. From T cells, B-cell-depleted T cells, or PBMCs came the material, which was cDNA or gDNA.

Methods used by the authors: Reference gene primer amplification yielded estimated nucleated cell counts. Produced via immunoSEQ multiplex PCR; TCRdb's table is partial and in-frame only. That table gives V, J and clone size, and the DNA gave D and trimming. The table records around 140,000 clones, about 70% of them present only once. Sequencing input: peripheral blood. This clonotype was obtained from a woman aged 70 to 79 with acute or convalescent COVID-19. The chain combines TRBV6-1 with TRBJ2-1; 7 positions agree with TRBD2. The CDR3 nucleotides are TGTGCCAGCAGTGACGAAGTCAGCCGGGGGGATGAGCAGTTCTTC. It yields the protein CASSDEVSRGDEQFF.